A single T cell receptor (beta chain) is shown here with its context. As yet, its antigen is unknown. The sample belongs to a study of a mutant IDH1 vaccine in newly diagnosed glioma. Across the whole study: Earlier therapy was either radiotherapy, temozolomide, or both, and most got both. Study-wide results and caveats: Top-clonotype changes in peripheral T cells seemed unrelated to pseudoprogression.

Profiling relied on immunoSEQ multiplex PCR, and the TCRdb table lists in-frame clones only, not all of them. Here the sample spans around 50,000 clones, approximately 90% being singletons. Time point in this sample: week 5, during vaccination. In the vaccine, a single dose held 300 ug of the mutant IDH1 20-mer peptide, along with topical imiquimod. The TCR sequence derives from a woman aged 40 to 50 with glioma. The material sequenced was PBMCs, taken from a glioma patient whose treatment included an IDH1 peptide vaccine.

The CDR3 loop is CASSKEAGNSPLHF. The CDR3 DNA is TGTGCCAGTAGCAAGGAGGCAGGGAATTCACCCCTCCACTTT. This chain joins TRBV19 and TRBJ1-6, with D tentatively TRBD1 (5 bases). CDR3 length equals 14 residues. Trimming took 6 bases from V and 7 from J, leaving 13 bases between them. Germline CDR1 reads LNHDA; CDR2 reads SQIVND (reference sequence).